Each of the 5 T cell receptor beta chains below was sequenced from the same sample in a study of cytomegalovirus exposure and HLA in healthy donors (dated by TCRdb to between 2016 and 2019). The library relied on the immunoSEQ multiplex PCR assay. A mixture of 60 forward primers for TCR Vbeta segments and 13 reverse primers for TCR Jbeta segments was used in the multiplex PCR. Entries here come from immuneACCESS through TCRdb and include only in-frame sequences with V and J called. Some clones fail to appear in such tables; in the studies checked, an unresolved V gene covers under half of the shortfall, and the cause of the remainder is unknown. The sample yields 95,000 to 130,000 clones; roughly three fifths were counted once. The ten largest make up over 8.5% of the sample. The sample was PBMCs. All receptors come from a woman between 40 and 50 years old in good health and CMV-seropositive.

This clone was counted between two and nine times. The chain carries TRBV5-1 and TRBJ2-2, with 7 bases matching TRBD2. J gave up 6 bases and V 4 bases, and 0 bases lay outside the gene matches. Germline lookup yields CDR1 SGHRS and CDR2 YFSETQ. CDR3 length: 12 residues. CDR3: CASSAGAGELFF. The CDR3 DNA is TGCGCCAGCAGCGCGGGAGCCGGGGAGCTGTTTTTT.

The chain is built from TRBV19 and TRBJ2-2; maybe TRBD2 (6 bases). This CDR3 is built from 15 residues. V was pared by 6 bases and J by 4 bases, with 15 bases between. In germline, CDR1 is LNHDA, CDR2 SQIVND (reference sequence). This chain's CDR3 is CASSLGPGVTGELFF. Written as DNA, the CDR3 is TGTGCCAGTAGCCTGGGCCCGGGGGTCACCGGGGAGCTGTTTTTT.

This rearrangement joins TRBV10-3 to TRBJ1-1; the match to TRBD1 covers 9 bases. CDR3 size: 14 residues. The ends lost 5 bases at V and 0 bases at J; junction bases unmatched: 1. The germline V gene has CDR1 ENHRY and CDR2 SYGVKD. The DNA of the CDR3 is TGTGCCATCAGTAGGACAGGGGTGAACACTGAAGCTTTCTTT. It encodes CAISRTGVNTEAFF.

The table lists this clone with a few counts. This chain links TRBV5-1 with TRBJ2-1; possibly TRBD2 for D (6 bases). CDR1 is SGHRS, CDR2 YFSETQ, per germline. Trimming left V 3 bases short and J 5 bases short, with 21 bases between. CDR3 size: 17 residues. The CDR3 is CASSWRGGGDVDNEQFF. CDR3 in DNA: TGCGCCAGCAGCTGGCGGGGTGGAGGGGACGTGGACAATGAGCAGTTCTTC.

Written as DNA, the CDR3 is TGTGCCAGCAGTCCCGGTGGACTAGCGGGAGGGAGGTCCTACGAGCAGTACTTC. This encodes CASSPGGLAGGRSYEQYF. The chain uses TRBV27 and TRBJ2-7, with 15 bases lining up with TRBD2. The J segment lost 1 base and the V segment lost 5 bases, leaving 9 bases of the junction unmatched. CDR3 length: 18 residues. Germline V gene lookup returns CDR1 MNHEY and CDR2 SMNVEV (reference sequence).